The 18 T cell receptor beta chains presented below share a single source sample, sequenced in a study of spatial heterogeneity in lung cancer. Specified time point: sample taken at primary tumor resection. Whole RNA, isolated from tumor, nontumor lung or frozen PBMC, was sequenced without prior sorting. Using its own MiXCR run on the 5' RACE reads, TCRdb lists one record per CDR3 protein. Of over 9,500 distinct CDR3 sequences listed, 3% to 5% were seen once; the top ten hold approximately 7.5%. The sequenced sample was normal lung tissue next to the tumor, obtained at surgery. These receptors all come from a male donor with early-stage non-small cell lung cancer.

This clonotype has a handful of counts. This beta chain represents an off-target read in a library built for alpha chains; its size is of limited meaning. The rearrangement uses TRBV5-1 and TRBJ2-5, with D perhaps matching TRBD1 (5 bases). The CDR3 has 14 amino acids. V gave up 4 bases and J gave up 0 bases, with 10 bases separating them. Germline V CDR1 and CDR2: SGHRS, YFSETQ. CDR3 nucleotides: TGCGCCAGCAGCCTGACAGTCCACCAAGAGACCCAGTACTTC. It specifies CASSLTVHQETQYF.

This clonotype is termed medium-sized. This beta chain is a stray read from a library made for alpha chains; its abundance is not meaningful. This sequence joins TRBV6-1 and TRBJ1-2, with 10 bases identical to TRBD1. Germline trimming cut 7 bases from V and 4 bases from J; bases unmatched to any gene: 6. Germline values: CDR1 MNHNS, CDR2 SASEGT. The CDR3 covers 14 residues. Here the CDR3 reads CASKRDRGGYGYTF. CDR3 nucleotides: TGTGCCAGCAAACGGGACAGGGGAGGCTATGGCTACACCTTC.

Within the sample, this clonotype is medium-sized. Found in a library prepared for alpha chains, this beta chain is an off-target read, and its abundance has little meaning. The chain is built from TRBV7-9 and TRBJ2-5; no clear D. This CDR3 region has 17 residues. Germline lookup yields CDR1 SEHNR and CDR2 FQNEAQ (reference sequence). The ends were cut back, 9 bases at V and 4 bases at J, with 27 bases in the middle. The CDR3 here is CASVPGPSKEHRETQYF. The CDR3 region has the DNA TGTGCCAGTGTACCCGGGCCTTCTAAGGAACATCGAGAGACCCAGTACTTC.

In its sample, this clonotype ranks as medium-sized (0.01 to 0.1%). Since the library was made to target alpha chains, this beta chain is a stray read and its abundance is not meaningful. V usage is TRBV3-1 and J usage is TRBJ2-3; D perhaps matches TRBD1 (5 bases). V was clipped by 4 bases and J by 0 bases, with 5 bases between them. From germline, CDR1 is LGHDT and CDR2 YNNKEL (reference sequence). The CDR3 length is 13 residues. The CDR3 sequence: CASSRQSTDTQYF. The CDR3 DNA sequence: TGTGCCAGCAGCCGACAGAGCACAGATACGCAGTATTTT.

The sample holds a few counts of this clonotype. This beta chain is a stray sequence in a library constructed for alpha chains; its clone size is not meaningful. CDR3 nucleotides: TGTGCCAGCAGTCTATGGGACGGCTCTGGGGCCAACGTCCTGACTTTC. Amino acid sequence: CASSLWDGSGANVLTF. The chain has TRBV12-3 or TRBV12-4 and TRBJ2-6; D possibly uses TRBD1 or TRBD2 (5 bases each). V lost 5 bases and J 0 bases, leaving 11 bases between the germline ends. The CDR3 covers 16 residues.

There are many counts of this clonotype. Being off target in a library aimed at alpha chains, this beta chain has a size of little meaning. This sequence joins TRBV7-2 and TRBJ2-3; D may be TRBD1 (5 bases). Trimming pared 5 bases from V and 4 bases from J, leaving 13 bases between. The CDR3 loop spans 14 amino acids. The germline V gene encodes CDR1 SGHTA and CDR2 FQGNSA. Written as DNA, the CDR3 is TGTGCCAGCAGCCCTAGAGCAGGGTCAGATACGCAGTATTTT. This encodes CASSPRAGSDTQYF.

This clonotype was seen ten or more times. This beta chain is a stray read from a library made for alpha chains; its abundance is not meaningful. This rearrangement joins TRBV27 to TRBJ2-7; unclear D gene. With 2 bases removed from V and 2 bases from J, the gap between germline ends came to 7 bases. Germline assignment: CDR1 MNHEY and CDR2 SMNVEV (reference sequence). The CDR3 totals 13 residues. In DNA form, the CDR3 reads TGTGCCAGCAGTTTAGACTCTACCTACGAGCAGTACTTC. As protein: CASSLDSTYEQYF.

This clonotype is labeled medium-sized. Because the library targeted alpha chains, this beta chain is an off-target read whose size means little. The V call is TRBV27, the J call TRBJ2-2; D uncertain. V was clipped by 5 bases and J by 7 bases, with 20 bases between them. This CDR3 is 16 amino acids long. Germline lookup yields CDR1 MNHEY and CDR2 SMNVEV (reference sequence). This CDR3 is CASSILDQRGGGELFF. The CDR3, as DNA: TGTGCCAGCAGTATCCTGGACCAGCGCGGTGGCGGGGAGCTGTTTTTT.

This clonotype came up a few times. Since the library was made to target alpha chains, this beta chain is a stray read and its abundance is not meaningful. This chain connects TRBV29-1 to TRBJ2-3; possible D gene TRBD2, 5 bases. Trimming removed 3 bases at V and 3 bases at J, with 13 bases between. The CDR3 runs to 14 residues. Germline V gene data show CDR1 as SQVTM and CDR2 as ANQGSEA. This chain's CDR3 is CSVESGLRTDTQYF. As DNA, the CDR3 is TGCAGCGTTGAGTCCGGACTCAGAACAGATACGCAGTATTTT.

This clonotype appeared many times. This beta chain was picked up by a library intended for alpha chains and is off target, so its count carries little meaning. This chain uses TRBV12-3 or TRBV12-4 with TRBJ1-5; D gene uncertain. The CDR3 is 15 amino acids. V was pared by 3 bases and J by 0 bases, with 9 bases between. CDR3 residues: CASSFSGYSNQPQHF. In DNA form, the CDR3 reads TGTGCCAGCAGTTTTAGCGGCTATAGCAATCAGCCCCAGCATTTT.

This clonotype has ten or more counts. The library was prepared for alpha chains; this beta chain is a stray read, so its frequency means little. This chain uses TRBV2 with TRBJ2-1, with TRBD1 matching over 9 bases. This CDR3 has 16 amino acids. The germline V gene encodes CDR1 SNHLY and CDR2 FYNNEI. J gave up 1 base and V 4 bases, and 5 bases lay outside the gene matches. CDR3 DNA sequence: TGTGCCAGCAGTGTGTACAGGGGGCTTTCCTACAATGAGCAGTTCTTC. This gives the protein CASSVYRGLSYNEQFF.

This clonotype was counted many times. Since the library was made to target alpha chains, this beta chain is a stray read and its abundance is not meaningful. The rearrangement joins TRBV27 to TRBJ2-5; D possibly corresponds to TRBD1 (6 bases). The V gene lost 5 bases and the J gene lost 5 bases, with 18 bases spanning the gap. The CDR3 contains 15 residues. Germline V gives CDR1 MNHEY, CDR2 SMNVEV (reference sequence). The CDR3 protein is CASSPGVRGHETQYF. DNA of the CDR3: TGTGCCAGCAGTCCCGGAGTCAGGGGTCATGAGACCCAGTACTTC.

This clonotype was seen repeatedly, ten times or more. This beta chain lies outside the target of a library built for alpha chains; its clone size means little. This chain uses TRBV7-9 with TRBJ2-1, with 9 bases identical to TRBD2. Unmatched junction bases numbered 14, after V lost 3 bases and J lost 8 bases. Germline V lookup: CDR1 SEHNR, CDR2 FQNEAQ (reference sequence). This CDR3 region has 17 residues. CDR3 protein: CASSFLWGSGSVDEQFF. CDR3 DNA sequence: TGTGCCAGCAGCTTTCTCTGGGGTAGCGGGAGTGTGGATGAGCAGTTCTTC.

As for this clonotype: One junction end does not reproduce the germline sequence, and a read error may be involved. Since it is a stray read in a library aimed at alpha chains, this beta chain has a size that is not meaningful. The gene calls are TRBV6-6 and TRBJ1-1; 7 bases are a match to TRBD1. The CDR3 has 15 residues. Germline V gives CDR1 MNHNY, CDR2 SVGAGI (reference sequence). In DNA form, the CDR3 reads TGTGCCAGCACCCCCCCGACAGGGACGAACAATGAAGCTTTCTTT. As protein: CASTPPTGTNNEAFF.

This clonotype has a handful of counts. Since it is a stray read in a library aimed at alpha chains, this beta chain has a size that is not meaningful. J is TRBJ2-7 and V is TRBV19, with a tentative D call TRBD2 (6 bases). V gave up 5 bases and J gave up 6 bases, with 14 bases separating them. The V gene's germline CDR1 is LNHDA and CDR2 SQIVND (reference sequence). The length of the CDR3 is 13 residues. The CDR3 DNA is TGTGCCAGTAGTCAGCGGGCTAGTAGCGAGCAGTACTTC. Its translation: CASSQRASSEQYF.

The sample holds many counts of this clonotype. This beta chain lies outside the target of a library built for alpha chains; its clone size means little. The V gene is TRBV9, the J gene TRBJ2-7, with 8 positions matching TRBD2. The length of the CDR3 is 13 residues. CDR1 is SGDLS, CDR2 YYNGEE, per germline. With V trimmed by 4 bases and J by 3 bases, 3 bases remained unmatched. The DNA of the CDR3 is TGTGCCAGCAGCCCCGGGGGGGTCTACGAGCAGTACTTC. Residues: CASSPGGVYEQYF.

This clonotype was recorded many times. Little can be read into the size of this beta chain, an off-target read in a library designed for alpha chains. The chain employs TRBV2 and TRBJ2-3; 7 nucleotides line up with TRBD2. CDR1 is SNHLY and CDR2 is FYNNEI in the germline V gene. The CDR3 sequence is 16 residues long. J was trimmed by 1 base and V by 0 bases; bases with no gene match: 4. CDR3 DNA sequence: TGTGCCAGCAGTGAAGCTGGGGCGGGAGGCACAGATACGCAGTATTTT. Translated, it gives CASSEAGAGGTDTQYF.

This clonotype was observed a handful of times. A library prepared for alpha chains yielded this beta chain as an off-target read; its size is of little meaning. J is TRBJ1-5 and V is TRBV27; D is unclear. V shed 6 bases and J shed 5 bases, with 20 bases lying between them. This CDR3 contains 16 residues. The germline V gene encodes CDR1 MNHEY and CDR2 SMNVEV (reference sequence). In DNA, the CDR3 is TGTGCCAGCAGCCGGGCCTACCGTGACGGTCATCAGCCCCAGCATTTT. This sequence encodes CASSRAYRDGHQPQHF.